Listed below are T cell receptor beta chains from one sample, sequenced in a study of regulatory T cells in long-lasting Graves disease. TCRdb re-derived calls from the multiplex PCR reads in MiXCR, one entry per CDR3 protein. The sample includes about 400,000 distinct CDR3 sequences, about a sixth of them seen just once. The data were also submitted as part of a second study, on T cells in Graves' hyperthyroidism and ophthalmopathy.

Sequencing was performed on peripheral blood mononuclear cells (PBMCs), taken at new diagnosis, from a patient treated with antithyroid drugs. These receptors came from a woman aged 18-29 years with Graves disease. CDR3s include the opening cysteine and the closing phenylalanine or tryptophan. Fields, in order: V gene, J gene, D gene, clone size, CDR3 DNA, CDR3 protein. A D gene is named only where the DNA matches it firmly. The size entry is marked missing in some rows and otherwise reads once, few, many or a size class.

V: TRBV5-1
J: TRBJ1-6
D: -
size: -
DNA: TGCGCCAGCAGCTTGGAAGACCCCTATAATTCACCCCTCCACTTT
CDR3: CASSLEDPYNSPLHF

V: TRBV12-3/TRBV12-4
J: TRBJ1-1
D: -
size: many
DNA: TGTGCCAGCAGTATACAGGGATCGGCCACTGAAGCTTTCTTT
CDR3: CASSIQGSATEAFF

V: TRBV6-1
J: TRBJ2-7
D: -
size: many
DNA: TGTGCCAGCAGTGAAGCCGGAGCAGGGGCCTACGAGCAGTACTTC
CDR3: CASSEAGAGAYEQYF

V: TRBV30
J: TRBJ1-4
D: -
size: -
DNA: TGTGCCGGGAGTGTGCGTCTTAATGGAAAACTGTTTTTT
CDR3: CAGSVRLNGKLFF

V: TRBV7-7
J: TRBJ2-5
D: TRBD2
size: -
DNA: TGTGCTAGCAGCTTAGCGGGGGCGGAGACCCAGTACTTC
CDR3: CASSLAGAETQYF

V: TRBV6-2/TRBV6-3
J: TRBJ2-2
D: -
size: -
DNA: TGTGCCAGCAGTGAAGCGGTCGCTTGGAACACCGGGGAGCTGTTTTTT
CDR3: CASSEAVAWNTGELFF

V: TRBV3-1
J: TRBJ2-3
D: TRBD1
size: many
DNA: TGTGCCAGCAGCCACGCCCTAACGTCGGACAGGGGATCGGATACGCAGTATTTT
CDR3: CASSHALTSDRGSDTQYF

V: TRBV7-9
J: TRBJ1-1
D: TRBD1
size: many
DNA: TGTGCCAGCAGCTTCGAAACCTCCGGGACAGGCTCGGTAGCTTTCTTT
CDR3: CASSFETSGTGSVAFF

V: TRBV2
J: TRBJ2-5
D: -
size: many
DNA: TGTGCCAGCAGTGAACTTAGGACAGCGACCCAAGAGACCCAGTACTTC
CDR3: CASSELRTATQETQYF

V: TRBV19
J: TRBJ1-4
D: -
size: -
DNA: TGTGCCAGTAGCCGGCCCACGGGGAGGGTTCGTGAAAAACTGTTTTTT
CDR3: CASSRPTGRVREKLFF

V: TRBV4-3
J: TRBJ1-1
D: -
size: few
DNA: TGCGCCAGCAGCCAATCGGGACACACGAACACTGAAGCTTTCTTT
CDR3: CASSQSGHTNTEAFF

V: TRBV5-5
J: TRBJ1-6
D: TRBD1
size: -
DNA: TGTGCCAGCAGCCCCCAGGGACAGGGAAATTCACCCCTCCACTTT
CDR3: CASSPQGQGNSPLHF

V: TRBV6-5
J: TRBJ1-1
D: -
size: many
DNA: TGTGCCAGCAGTTACGGGGCCAGAACCTTGAACACTGAAGCTTTCTTT
CDR3: CASSYGARTLNTEAFF

V: TRBV27
J: TRBJ1-2
D: TRBD1
size: few
DNA: TGTGCCAGCAGTCCAACAGGGGCCTATGGCTACACCTTC
CDR3: CASSPTGAYGYTF

V: TRBV2
J: TRBJ1-2
D: TRBD1
size: many
DNA: TGTGCCAGCAGGGGGACAGGGATGGATGGCTACACCTTC
CDR3: CASRGTGMDGYTF

V: TRBV5-1
J: TRBJ2-2
D: -
size: -
DNA: TGCGCCAGCAGCCGGGACGGTGGTACGAACACCGGGGAGCTGTTTTTT
CDR3: CASSRDGGTNTGELFF

V: TRBV20-1
J: TRBJ2-1
D: TRBD2
size: -
DNA: TGCAGTGCTAGACCCTGGACTAGCGCGGGGGCGTTCCCAAACAATGAGCAGTTCTTC
CDR3: CSARPWTSAGAFPNNEQFF

V: TRBV14
J: TRBJ2-3
D: -
size: few
DNA: TGTGCCAGCAAACATGGTATTTCCACAGATACGCAGTATTTT
CDR3: CASKHGISTDTQYF

V: TRBV13
J: TRBJ1-2
D: -
size: many
DNA: TGTGCCAGCAGCTCCCGACAGAAGACTAACTATGGCTACACCTTC
CDR3: CASSSRQKTNYGYTF

V: TRBV29-1
J: TRBJ2-1
D: -
size: few
DNA: TGCAGCGTTGAAGCGCTTATCCCCCTTTACAATGAGCGTTTCTTC
CDR3: CSVEALIPLYNERFF

V: TRBV4-1
J: TRBJ1-1
D: -
size: few
DNA: TGCGCCAGCAGCCAAGGGATTCGACAGAACACTGAAGCTTTCTTT
CDR3: CASSQGIRQNTEAFF